One and the same sample provided the 18 T cell receptor beta chains below, sequenced in a study of monozygotic twins with inflammatory bowel disease. TCRdb reprocessed the 5' RACE reads, with one entry per CDR3 protein and no DNA. Seen in this sample are about 130,000 distinct CDR3 sequences; the ten most common clones hold 1% to 1.5%. The material sequenced was blood. The receptors derive from a human donor with ulcerative colitis or Crohn's disease, or a healthy co-twin of an affected twin (not recorded which).

The chain employs TRBV7-6 and TRBJ1-1. This CDR3 is 16 amino acids long. Germline CDR1 reads SGHVS; CDR2 reads FNYEAQ. The CDR3 here is CASSLAQGLKNTEAFF.

This rearrangement joins TRBV15 to TRBJ2-3; TCRdb proposes TRBD1, but this gene call is untestable without DNA. This CDR3 contains 15 residues. The V gene's germline CDR1 is LNHNV and CDR2 YYDKDF (reference sequence). CDR3 in amino acids: CATSRTGHSTDTQYF.

The rearrangement uses TRBV19 and TRBJ1-1; TCRdb returns TRBD1, unconfirmable since there is no DNA. Germline assignment: CDR1 LNHDA and CDR2 SQIVND (reference sequence). This CDR3 region has 15 residues. The CDR3 region is CASSTPQGKNTEAFF. The complete variable domain, with remaining parts taken from reference TRBV19 and TRBJ1-1, reads DGGITQSPKYLFRKEGQNVTLSCEQNLNHDAMYWYRQDPGQGLRLIYYSQIVNDFQKGDIAEGYSVSREKKESFPLTVTSAQKNPTAFYLCASSTPQGKNTEAFFGQGTRLTVV.

The chain has TRBV29-1 and TRBJ2-2; checking the TCRdb D call of TRBD1 is not possible without DNA. The CDR3 totals 13 residues. Looked up from germline, CDR1 is SQVTM and CDR2 is ANQGSEA. The CDR3 reads CSVATGAIGELFF.

The chain couples TRBV20-1 to TRBJ2-7. Germline CDR1 DFQATT, CDR2 SNEGSKA (reference sequence). The length of the CDR3 is 14 residues. CDR3 sequence reads: CSAPEGGWSYEQYF.

The V and J genes are TRBV6-2 or TRBV6-3 and TRBJ1-5. The germline V gene encodes CDR1 MNHEY and CDR2 SVGEGT. The CDR3 consists of 16 residues. The CDR3 sequence is CASSYPAKGSNQPQHF.

J is TRBJ2-6 and V is TRBV3-1. The CDR3 is made up of 18 amino acids. The germline V gene has CDR1 LGHDT and CDR2 YNNKEL (reference sequence). CDR3 sequence reads: CASSQAHRSLSGANVLTF.

The J gene is TRBJ2-2, the V gene TRBV11-3; TCRdb lists TRBD2, though no DNA is available to test this call. CDR1 and CDR2 from the germline V gene are SGHNT and YENEEA. The CDR3 runs 16 residues. This CDR3 reads CASSAGLAGGPGELFF.

The gene calls are TRBV14 and TRBJ2-6. Germline V gene sequence: CDR1 SGHDN, CDR2 FVKESK. The CDR3 consists of 15 residues. CDR3 in amino acids: CASSQDAAGANVLTF.

Here the CDR3 reads CASSQDSRDKGETQYF. The chain has TRBV4-2 and TRBJ2-5; TCRdb reports TRBD1, a call that lacks DNA to check it against. CDR3 length equals 16 residues. Germline assignment: CDR1 LGHNA and CDR2 YNFKEQ.

V gene TRBV5-1 combines with J gene TRBJ2-5; TCRdb gives TRBD2 as the D gene, but with no DNA this cannot be confirmed. The CDR3 totals 15 residues. Germline CDR1 and CDR2: SGHRS and YFSETQ. The CDR3 loop is CASSSNSGSGETQYF.

The V call is TRBV9, the J call TRBJ2-1; TCRdb's D call, TRBD2, is unchecked because there is no DNA. The CDR3 has 17 amino acids. Germline-derived CDR1 and CDR2 are SGDLS and YYNGEE. CDR3 sequence: CASSVSPSGRVYNEQFF.

The gene calls are TRBV5-4 and TRBJ2-3; TCRdb's assignment of TRBD2 cannot be checked, as there is no DNA. Looked up from germline, CDR1 is SGHNT and CDR2 is YYREEE (reference sequence). The CDR3 runs to 15 residues. CDR3 sequence: CASSFGTSPPDTQYF. The full variable domain, with the rest looked up from reference TRBV5-4 and TRBJ2-3, is ETGVTQSPTHLIKTRGQQVTLRCSSQSGHNTVSWYQQALGQGPQFIFQYYREEENGRGNFPPRFSGLQFPNYSSELNVNALELDDSALYLCASSFGTSPPDTQYFGPGTRLTVL.

The chain employs TRBV7-2 and TRBJ2-7. The V gene's germline CDR1 is SGHTA and CDR2 FQGNSA. This CDR3 comprises 14 residues. CDR3 in amino acids: CASSLVTSDPEQYF.

This rearrangement joins TRBV6-5 to TRBJ1-1. Looked up from germline, CDR1 is MNHEY and CDR2 is SVGAGI. There are 13 residues in the CDR3. The CDR3 sequence is CASRRLTVTEAFF.

The chain employs TRBV7-8 and TRBJ1-4; no DNA is available, so the TRBD1 call from TCRdb remains unchecked. Germline V gives CDR1 SGHVS, CDR2 FQNEAQ. The CDR3 sequence is 15 residues long. CDR3 residues: CASSPGGLGDEKLFF. Together with reference TRBV7-8 and TRBJ1-4, the CDR3 gives the full variable domain: GAGVSQSPRYKVAKRGQDVALRCDPISGHVSLFWYQQALGQGPEFLTYFQNEAQLDKSGLPSDRFFAERPEGSVSTLKIQRTQQEDSAVYLCASSPGGLGDEKLFFGSGTQLSVL.

This rearrangement joins TRBV7-9 to TRBJ2-4; TCRdb's assignment of TRBD1 cannot be checked, as there is no DNA. The CDR3 runs 16 residues. Germline V gene data show CDR1 as SEHNR and CDR2 as FQNEAQ (reference sequence). CDR3 sequence reads: CASSFEGSLAKNIQYF.

This sequence joins TRBV5-8 and TRBJ2-3; TCRdb proposes TRBD1, but this gene call is untestable without DNA. CDR1 is SGHTS, CDR2 YDEGEE, per germline. The CDR3 has 15 amino acids. CDR3 sequence reads: CASSSGQGFTDTQYF.